The 25 T cell receptor beta chains below all came from one sample that was sequenced in a study of cytomegalovirus exposure and HLA in healthy donors. The PCR used 60 Vbeta and 13 Jbeta primers. Here immunoSEQ multiplex PCR was the method, and the copy in TCRdb shows in-frame clones only, minus some. The sample has about 93,000 clones, just over 75% seen once. The sample consisted of PBMCs. Source of these receptors: a man aged 25 to 40 in good health and CMV-seronegative.

The chain joins TRBV5-8 to TRBJ1-5, with 7 positions matching TRBD1. This CDR3 region has 14 residues. V gave up 5 bases and J gave up 2 bases; unmatched junction bases: 4. CDR1 SGHTS and CDR2 YDEGEE come from the germline V gene. Here the CDR3 reads CASRRGGGNQPQHF. DNA of the CDR3: TGTGCCAGCAGACGAGGGGGCGGCAATCAGCCCCAGCATTTT.

J is TRBJ1-4 and V is TRBV19, with D unresolved. The CDR3 is 15 amino acids. V shed 6 bases and J shed 2 bases, with 13 bases lying between them. Germline assignment: CDR1 LNHDA and CDR2 SQIVND (reference sequence). CDR3 DNA sequence: TGTGCCAGTAGGGTCTCGGGGAGCACTAATGAAAAACTGTTTTTT. Protein: CASRVSGSTNEKLFF.

The chain carries TRBV9 and TRBJ2-5, with 12 bases identical to TRBD2. CDR1 and CDR2 from the germline V gene are SGDLS and YYNGEE. CDR3 size: 16 residues. J was trimmed by 0 bases and V by 0 bases; bases with no gene match: 0. The CDR3: CASSVGTSGDQETQYF. The CDR3 coding sequence is TGTGCCAGCAGCGTAGGGACTAGCGGGGACCAAGAGACCCAGTACTTC.

The V call is TRBV6-5, the J call TRBJ2-7, with 10 bases fitting TRBD1. Germline V gene sequence: CDR1 MNHEY, CDR2 SVGAGI. The CDR3 has 13 amino acids. The J segment lost 4 bases and the V segment lost 8 bases, leaving 5 bases of the junction unmatched. CDR3 amino acids: CASGRDRGYEQYV. CDR3 sequence (DNA): TGTGCCAGCGGCCGGGACAGGGGTTACGAGCAGTACGTC.

V usage is TRBV5-1 and J usage is TRBJ2-1; D is ambiguous. Germline V gene sequence: CDR1 SGHRS, CDR2 YFSETQ. V was shortened by 0 bases and J by 2 bases, with 9 bases between the two germline ends. CDR3 size: 15 residues. The CDR3 nucleotides read TGCGCCAGCAGCTTGGTCGGAGAAACCTACAATGAGCAGTTCTTC. It yields the protein CASSLVGETYNEQFF. The entire variable domain, with the rest obtained from reference TRBV5-1 and TRBJ2-1, is as follows: KAGVTQTPRYLIKTRGQQVTLSCSPISGHRSVSWYQQTPGQGLQFLFEYFSETQRNKGNFPGRFSGRQFSNSRSEMNVSTLELGDSALYLCASSLVGETYNEQFFGPGTRLTVL.

V gene TRBV9 combines with J gene TRBJ1-6; weak D call: TRBD1 (6 bases). The germline V gene encodes CDR1 SGDLS and CDR2 YYNGEE. Trimming removed 1 base at V and 5 bases at J, with 10 bases between. CDR3 length: 15 amino acids. CDR3 nucleotides: TGTGCCAGCAGCGTACAGGGGAAGAATAATTCACCCCTCCACTTT. Protein: CASSVQGKNNSPLHF.

The chain has TRBV25-1 and TRBJ2-1; no reliable D call. Looked up from germline, CDR1 is MGHDK and CDR2 is SYGVNS. V lost 3 bases and J 7 bases, leaving 10 bases between the germline ends. The CDR3 covers 13 residues. Here the CDR3 DNA reads TGTGCCAGCAGTGACCTAACCAGGAATGAGCAGTTCTTC. Protein sequence: CASSDLTRNEQFF.

This clone appeared a single time. The rearrangement joins TRBV5-1 to TRBJ2-3, with D possibly being TRBD1 (6 bases). This CDR3 region has 14 residues. Trimming cost V 1 base and J 0 bases, with 6 bases left between them. Germline V CDR1 and CDR2: SGHRS, YFSETQ. The CDR3, as DNA: TGCGCCAGCAGCTTGACAGGGAGCACAGATACGCAGTATTTT. This translates into CASSLTGSTDTQYF.

The chain employs TRBV6-5 and TRBJ2-1; D perhaps matches TRBD1 (6 bases). CDR1 and CDR2 from the germline V gene are MNHEY and SVGAGI. This CDR3 has 15 residues. Trimming took off 5 bases at V and 9 bases at J, with 20 bases between the two ends. CDR3 amino acids: CASSPRVGAAREQFF. The CDR3 DNA sequence: TGTGCCAGCAGTCCCCGGGTGGGGGCAGCTCGTGAGCAGTTCTTC.

The V and J genes are TRBV12-2 and TRBJ2-1; the table's D call TRBD2 went unverified against the DNA. TRBV12-2 is marked as a pseudogene. The CDR3 has 13 residues. The CDR3 loop reads CASRLPSSGYRFF. DNA of the CDR3: TGTGCAAGTCGCTTGCCAAGTAGTGGTTATCGGTTCTTC.

The V and J genes are TRBV9 and TRBJ2-7, with TRBD1 matching over 8 bases. V shed 5 bases, J shed 4 bases, and the junction held 14 bases outside the gene matches. The CDR3 totals 16 residues. Germline CDR1 and CDR2: SGDLS and YYNGEE. CDR3 sequence (DNA): TGTGCCAGCAGTGCCTACGGGACAGGAAATGATTACGAGCAGTACTTC. It encodes CASSAYGTGNDYEQYF.

The chain carries TRBV11-1 and TRBJ1-2, with D unresolved. Trimming stripped 5 bases from V and 4 bases from J, with 11 bases between. CDR1 SGHAT and CDR2 FQDESV come from the germline V gene (reference sequence). CDR3 length: 13 amino acids. CDR3 coding DNA: TGTGCCAGCAGCCAAGACAAGGTCTATGGCTACACCTTC. It codes for CASSQDKVYGYTF. The full variable domain, with the rest looked up from reference TRBV11-1 and TRBJ1-2, is EAEVAQSPRYKITEKSQAVAFWCDPISGHATLYWYRQILGQGPELLVQFQDESVVDDSQLPKDRFSAERLKGVDSTLKIQPAELGDSAMYLCASSQDKVYGYTFGSGTRLTVV.

This clone occurred a few times. One end of the junction does not line up with germline, which may come from a read error. The chain uses TRBV4-2 and TRBJ1-4; 9 bases match TRBD1. The germline CDR1 and CDR2 sequences are LGHNA and YNFKEQ. This CDR3 has 12 residues. DNA of the CDR3: TGTGCCAGCAGCCAAGGGGACAGGGCCCCGAATTTT. It translates to CASSQGDRAPNF.

This chain uses TRBV19 with TRBJ1-2; D is ambiguous. This CDR3 has 16 residues. CDR1 is LNHDA, CDR2 SQIVND, per germline (reference sequence). V was shortened by 5 bases and J by 2 bases, with 18 bases between the two germline ends. DNA of the CDR3: TGTGCCAGTAGTCGCGCAGGCCGGTCACACAACTATGGCTACACCTTC. Amino acid sequence: CASSRAGRSHNYGYTF.

This sequence joins TRBV4-3 and TRBJ1-1, with D perhaps matching TRBD1 (5 bases). The CDR3 consists of 16 residues. Trimming shortened V by 4 bases and J by 4 bases, and 19 bases separated the two germline ends. Germline values: CDR1 LGHNA, CDR2 YSLEER. The CDR3 DNA is TGCGCCAGCAGCCTCCTTGCGAGCACGGGGGGCACTGAAGCTTTCTTT. It yields the protein CASSLLASTGGTEAFF.

J is TRBJ2-5 and V is TRBV5-6, with D possibly matching TRBD1 (5 bases). The length of the CDR3 is 14 residues. V shed 4 bases and J shed 5 bases, with 15 bases lying between them. CDR1 is SGHDT, CDR2 YYEEEE, per germline. The CDR3 loop reads CASSANRLGETQYF. The CDR3 DNA reads TGTGCCAGCAGCGCAAACAGGTTGGGGGAGACCCAGTACTTC. The full variable domain, with the rest looked up from reference TRBV5-6 and TRBJ2-5, is DAGVTQSPTHLIKTRGQQVTLRCSPKSGHDTVSWYQQALGQGPQFIFQYYEEEERQRGNFPDRFSGHQFPNYSSELNVNALLLGDSALYLCASSANRLGETQYFGPGTRLLVL.

The V gene is TRBV23-1, the J gene TRBJ1-2; weak D call: TRBD1 (6 bases). TRBV23-1 is an ORF, and what it does is uncertain. This CDR3 contains 15 residues. Trimming removed 4 bases at V and 6 bases at J, with 18 bases between. This CDR3 is CASSPWQGFRDGYTF. The CDR3 DNA sequence: TGCGCCAGCAGTCCGTGGCAGGGGTTTAGAGATGGCTACACCTTC.

The chain combines TRBV9 with TRBJ2-3, with 9 bases fitting TRBD2. Per germline, CDR1 SGDLS and CDR2 YYNGEE. This CDR3 is built from 17 residues. Trimming cost V 3 bases and J 6 bases; bases outside gene matches: 14. The CDR3 DNA follows: TGTGCCAGCAGCGGACCTAGTGGCGGGGGGGACTATGATACGCAGTATTTT. Translated: CASSGPSGGGDYDTQYF.

This clone was recorded a few times. V gene TRBV7-2 combines with J gene TRBJ2-1; TRBD2 matches at 9 bases. Trimming at V came to 5 bases and at J to 4 bases, leaving 9 bases not matched to a gene. The CDR3 contains 16 residues. Germline lookup yields CDR1 SGHTA and CDR2 FQGNSA. In DNA form, the CDR3 reads TGTGCCAGCAGCCGAGTAAGACTAGCGGTATACAATGAGCAGTTCTTC. Translation: CASSRVRLAVYNEQFF. The complete variable domain, with remaining parts taken from reference TRBV7-2 and TRBJ2-1, reads GAGVSQSPSNKVTEKGKDVELRCDPISGHTALYWYRQSLGQGLEFLIYFQGNSAPDKSGLPSDRFSAERTGGSVSTLTIQRTQQEDSAVYLCASSRVRLAVYNEQFFGPGTRLTVL.

This chain links TRBV7-2 with TRBJ1-3; possible D gene TRBD1, 5 bases. CDR1 is SGHTA and CDR2 is FQGNSA in the germline V gene. The CDR3 is 17 amino acids. Trimming took 0 bases from V and 3 from J, leaving 15 bases between them. The DNA for the CDR3 is TGTGCCAGCAGCTTAGCGGAGTTATCGGGGGTTGGAAACACCATATATTTT. Translation: CASSLAELSGVGNTIYF.

The chain employs TRBV5-4 and TRBJ1-2; 7 bases line up with TRBD1. J was trimmed by 5 bases and V by 2 bases; bases with no gene match: 9. The CDR3 totals 15 residues. Germline CDR1 SGHNT, CDR2 YYREEE (reference sequence). CDR3 in DNA: TGTGCCAGCAGCTTAACAGGGGCCCAACATTATGGCTACACCTTC. Encoded protein: CASSLTGAQHYGYTF. Complete variable domain (other parts from reference TRBV5-4 and TRBJ1-2): ETGVTQSPTHLIKTRGQQVTLRCSSQSGHNTVSWYQQALGQGPQFIFQYYREEENGRGNFPPRFSGLQFPNYSSELNVNALELDDSALYLCASSLTGAQHYGYTFGSGTRLTVV.

The V and J genes are TRBV10-3 and TRBJ2-4; 12 bases map to TRBD1. The CDR3 sequence is 17 residues long. From germline, CDR1 is ENHRY and CDR2 SYGVKD. V lost 2 bases, J lost 3 bases, and 5 bases stayed unmatched. The CDR3, as DNA: TGTGCCATCAGTGAGGCCGGGACAGGGGGCGTCAAAAACATTCAGTACTTC. Residues: CAISEAGTGGVKNIQYF.

This clone was detected only a few times. The rearrangement joins TRBV6-5 to TRBJ1-1, with D unclear. Per the germline V gene, CDR1 is MNHEY and CDR2 is SVGAGI. With 3 bases removed from V and 0 bases from J, the gap between germline ends came to 8 bases. The CDR3 contains 14 residues. CDR3 in DNA: TGTGCCAGCAGTTATCGCAGATTGAACACTGAAGCTTTCTTT. Protein product: CASSYRRLNTEAFF.

This chain links TRBV7-3 with TRBJ2-1; TRBD2 aligns across 8 bases. The CDR3 is 13 amino acids. Per germline, CDR1 SGHTA and CDR2 FQGTGA. J lost 5 bases, V lost 4 bases, and 1 base had no gene match. CDR3 bases: TGTGCCAGCAGCTCGACTAGCGACAATGAGCAGTTCTTC. Amino acids: CASSSTSDNEQFF.

The J gene is TRBJ2-5, the V gene TRBV5-4, with D tentatively TRBD2 (6 bases). Trimming removed 5 bases from V and 5 bases from J, with 13 bases in between. This CDR3 spans 13 amino acids. CDR1 and CDR2 (germline): SGHNT, YYREEE (reference sequence). The CDR3 nucleotides are TGTGCCAGCAGTCAGGACGGAGGGGAGACCCAGTACTTC. Its translation is CASSQDGGETQYF.